This TCR beta chain was sequenced in a study of T cells after posttransplantation cyclophosphamide. Profiled with immunoSEQ multiplex PCR; TCRdb holds only in-frame clones, not every one. The table records 21,000 or so clones, 86% of them present only once. Methotrexate plus calcineurin inhibitor accompanied controls' myeloablative marrow transplants; sampling was 1 year later. The TCR comes from a female patient under 45 who received an allogeneic stem cell transplant from an unrelated donor, was CMV-positive, and had acute and chronic GVHD. A subset of T cells may come from the graft donor. Specimen: PBMCs, collected 350 to 400 days after allogeneic stem cell transplant with calcineurin inhibitor and methotrexate.

The CDR3 spells CASSFSIVVNTEAFF. In DNA form, the CDR3 reads TGTGCCAGCAGCTTTTCTATCGTCGTAAACACTGAAGCTTTCTTT. The rearrangement joins TRBV7-2 to TRBJ1-1; no clear D gene. Trimming removed 3 bases from V and 2 bases from J, with 13 bases in between. This CDR3 spans 15 amino acids. CDR1 is SGHTA and CDR2 is FQGNSA in the germline V gene.